Presented here are 28 T cell receptor beta chains from one specimen sequenced in a study of T cell repertoires in cytomegalovirus infection. Via MiXCR, TCRdb re-called the reads, giving one row per CDR3 protein. The sample lists 310,000 or so distinct CDR3 sequences, around 9.1% seen once, with less than 3% in the top ten. Sequenced: PBMCs. The receptors originated from a human donor in good health (CMV status not recorded). Some clones in this sample may be carry-over from other donors' samples.

This clonotype appeared many times. The genes are TRBV20-1 and TRBJ2-7; 9 positions match TRBD1. This CDR3 has 14 residues. Germline V gene data show CDR1 as DFQATT and CDR2 as SNEGSKA (reference sequence). Germline trimming cut 0 bases from V and 5 bases from J; bases unmatched to any gene: 5. The CDR3 coding sequence is TGCAGTGCTAGAGATCTTCGGACAGGGGACGAGCAGTACGTC. It codes for CSARDLRTGDEQYV.

In this sample, this clonotype turned up many times. This sequence joins TRBV20-1 and TRBJ2-7; 10 bases are shared with TRBD1. Germline CDR1 is DFQATT and CDR2 is SNEGSKA (reference sequence). V lost 3 bases to trimming and J lost 2 bases; unmatched junction nucleotides: 4. The CDR3 extends over 14 amino acids. The CDR3 here is CSASSGQGPYEQYF. For the CDR3, the DNA is TGCAGTGCTAGTTCGGGACAGGGGCCCTACGAGCAGTACTTC.

The rearrangement joins TRBV28 to TRBJ2-5; TRBD2 might be the D (6 bases). This CDR3 contains 14 residues. CDR1 and CDR2 (germline): MDHEN, SYDVKM. Trimming shortened V by 6 bases and J by 2 bases, and 13 bases separated the two germline ends. The CDR3 reads CASREGPGQETQYF. The DNA for the CDR3 is TGTGCCAGCAGGGAGGGGCCAGGGCAAGAGACCCAGTACTTC. The variable domain in full, with the rest retrieved from reference TRBV28 and TRBJ2-5, is DVKVTQSSRYLVKRTGEKVFLECVQDMDHENMFWYRQDPGLGLRLIYFSYDVKMKEKGDIPEGYSVSREKKERFSLILESASTNQTSMYLCASREGPGQETQYFGPGTRLLVL.

The sample holds many counts of this clonotype. The chain combines TRBV20-1 with TRBJ2-3; a weak D match, TRBD1 (6 bases). CDR3 length: 13 residues. V shed 2 bases and J shed 1 base, with 7 bases lying between them. Germline CDR1 and CDR2: DFQATT and SNEGSKA (reference sequence). The CDR3, as DNA: TGCAGTGCTAGAAAGGGGGGCACAGATACGCAGTATTTT. It specifies CSARKGGTDTQYF.

Notes on this clonotype: A read error may be the cause here, since a much bigger clone is one base away. The gene calls are TRBV20-1 and TRBJ1-1; unclear D gene. Germline-derived CDR1 and CDR2 are DFQATT and SNEGSKA (reference sequence). This CDR3 has 15 amino acids. CDR3 residues: CRARDSSTENTEAFF. As DNA, the CDR3 is TGCAGAGCTAGAGATTCCAGTACAGAGAACACTGAAGCTTTCTTT.

This clonotype was counted at least ten times. The V and J genes are TRBV20-1 and TRBJ2-7, with D possibly TRBD1 on 6 matching bases. Trimming shortened V by 5 bases and J by 1 base, and 12 bases separated the two germline ends. Germline values: CDR1 DFQATT, CDR2 SNEGSKA (reference sequence). CDR3 length: 13 amino acids. The CDR3 DNA follows: TGCAGTGCTGGGAGTGGACAGTCCTACGAGCAGTACTTC. Translated, it gives CSAGSGQSYEQYF.

The chain couples TRBV29-1 to TRBJ2-5; D remains ambiguous. V was shortened by 1 base and J by 5 bases, with 11 bases between the two germline ends. This CDR3 region has 13 residues. The germline CDR1 and CDR2 sequences are SQVTM and ANQGSEA. The CDR3 sequence is CSVEGRLIETQYF. CDR3 nucleotides: TGCAGCGTTGAAGGTCGTCTTATCGAGACCCAGTACTTC.

The CDR3 loop reads CASSESSNRNQPQHF. CDR3 nucleotides: TGTGCCAGCAGTGAATCTTCAAATCGCAATCAGCCCCAGCATTTT. The chain combines TRBV2 with TRBJ1-5, with D uncertain. V was shortened by 2 bases and J by 2 bases, with 10 bases between the two germline ends. CDR3 size: 15 residues. Germline-derived CDR1 and CDR2 are SNHLY and FYNNEI.

This chain uses TRBV3-1 with TRBJ1-2; D is ambiguous. The V gene lost 3 bases and the J gene lost 6 bases, with 11 bases spanning the gap. Germline CDR1 is LGHDT and CDR2 is YNNKEL (reference sequence). This CDR3 contains 13 residues. The CDR3: CASSQRQRDGYTF. The CDR3 region has the DNA TGTGCCAGCAGCCAGCGTCAACGGGATGGCTACACCTTC.

This clonotype was recorded at least ten times. The rearrangement links TRBV6-1 to TRBJ1-1; perhaps TRBD1 as D (5 bases). CDR1 and CDR2 from the germline V gene are MNHNS and SASEGT. The CDR3 runs to 11 residues. Between the trimmed V and J ends, which lost 8 bases and 9 bases, there was a span of 13 bases. The CDR3 DNA follows: TGTGCCAGCCTGCGGGACTTCAAAGCTTTCTTT. It is translated as CASLRDFKAFF.

This clonotype has at least ten counts. V is TRBV20-1 and J is TRBJ2-7, with TRBD2 matching over 9 bases. CDR3 length: 15 residues. J gave up 3 bases and V 6 bases, and 12 bases lay outside the gene matches. The germline CDR1 and CDR2 sequences are DFQATT and SNEGSKA (reference sequence). The CDR3 sequence is CSARRGGGGDYEQYF. CDR3 coding DNA: TGCAGTGCCCGCCGCGGCGGCGGGGGGGACTACGAGCAGTACTTC.

As to this clonotype: A much more abundant neighbour one base away suggests this may be a read error. The genes are TRBV6-6 and TRBJ1-1; the D is unclear. The CDR3 totals 15 residues. The germline V and J ends were trimmed by 0 bases and 5 bases, with 13 bases remaining between them. CDR1 MNHNY and CDR2 SVGAGI come from the germline V gene (reference sequence). CDR3 DNA: TGTGCCAGCAGTTACTCCTCGGTGGCGGATACTGAAGCTTTCTTT. Translation gives CASSYSSVADTEAFF.

The chain has TRBV6-6 and TRBJ1-1, with D possibly matching TRBD1 (6 bases). This CDR3 comprises 15 residues. Germline values: CDR1 MNHNY, CDR2 SVGAGI (reference sequence). Trimming removed 2 bases from V and 6 bases from J, with 16 bases in between. The CDR3 bases are TGTGCCAGCAGTTACGGGGGGGGGGGCGCTGCTGAAGCTTTCTTT. Translation gives CASSYGGGGAAEAFF.

The rearrangement uses TRBV12-3 or TRBV12-4 and TRBJ1-3; D is uncertain. The V gene lost 6 bases and the J gene lost 3 bases, with 3 bases spanning the gap. CDR3 size: 11 residues. CDR3 amino acids: CASSRGNTIYF. The CDR3 bases are TGTGCCAGCAGCCGTGGAAACACCATATATTTT.

There are a few counts of this clonotype. The CDR3: CASSRLGDEKLFF. In DNA, the CDR3 is TGTGCCAGCAGCCGCTTAGGGGATGAAAAACTGTTTTTT. The rearrangement joins TRBV7-9 to TRBJ1-4; perhaps TRBD1 as D (5 bases). The CDR3 runs 13 residues. CDR1 is SEHNR and CDR2 is FQNEAQ in the germline V gene (reference sequence). Trimming stripped 5 bases from V and 6 bases from J, with 10 bases between.

The J gene is TRBJ2-5, the V gene TRBV29-1, with D uncertain. V lost 7 bases, J lost 2 bases, and 17 bases lay in between. Germline CDR1 is SQVTM and CDR2 is ANQGSEA. The length of the CDR3 is 14 residues. The DNA of the CDR3 is TGCAGCGCCCAGACCCATCCCGGACAAGAGACCCAGTACTTC. Translation gives CSAQTHPGQETQYF.

Many counts were recorded for this clonotype. V gene TRBV7-8 combines with J gene TRBJ1-3; D is unresolved. Germline CDR1 reads SGHVS; CDR2 reads FQNEAQ. The V and J ends lost 1 base and 2 bases respectively, with 9 bases between them. The CDR3 contains 15 residues. CDR3 nucleotides: TGTGCCAGCAGCTTAGGATCCGTCGCTGGAAACACCATATATTTT. Its protein is CASSLGSVAGNTIYF.

This clonotype was picked up a small number of times. The genes are TRBV20-1 and TRBJ2-7; D is tentatively TRBD1 or TRBD2 (5 bases each). There are 14 residues in the CDR3. CDR1 and CDR2 from the germline V gene are DFQATT and SNEGSKA (reference sequence). Between the trimmed V and J ends, which lost 3 bases and 4 bases, there was a span of 16 bases. The CDR3 protein is CSASPPGRVYEQYV. For the CDR3, the DNA is TGCAGTGCTAGCCCTCCGGGACGCGTATACGAGCAGTACGTC.

The rearrangement uses TRBV10-3 and TRBJ1-1; 10 positions agree with TRBD1. The CDR3 has 15 amino acids. Germline V CDR1 and CDR2: ENHRY, SYGVKD. The V gene end was trimmed by 5 bases and the J gene end by 5 bases; junction bases not matched to a gene: 8. The CDR3 loop is CAISTGTGAGTEAFF. The CDR3 DNA reads as TGTGCCATCAGTACCGGGACAGGGGCCGGGACTGAAGCTTTCTTT.

This clonotype was recorded many times. This chain links TRBV7-9 with TRBJ2-1; 11 bases fit TRBD2. Per germline, CDR1 SEHNR and CDR2 FQNEAQ (reference sequence). V trimming: 3 bases; J trimming: 3 bases; junction bases outside the gene matches: 7. The CDR3 spans 17 residues. The CDR3 nucleotides are TGTGCCAGCAGCTTTGTTAGCGGGGGGGCCGTCTACAATGAGCAGTTCTTC. The encoded protein is CASSFVSGGAVYNEQFF. The full variable domain, its missing parts supplied by reference TRBV7-9 and TRBJ2-1, is DTGVSQNPRHKITKRGQNVTFRCDPISEHNRLYWYRQTLGQGPEFLTYFQNEAQLEKSRLLSDRFSAERPKGSFSTLEIQRTEQGDSAMYLCASSFVSGGAVYNEQFFGPGTRLTVL.

This clonotype was observed many times. The chain employs TRBV14 and TRBJ2-1; D is perhaps TRBD1 (6 bases). This CDR3 has 14 amino acids. Germline CDR1 reads SGHDN; CDR2 reads FVKESK. V lost 2 bases and J lost 7, with 12 bases in between. This chain's CDR3 is CASSQRGKENEQFF. The CDR3 DNA follows: TGTGCCAGCAGCCAAAGGGGGAAAGAGAATGAGCAGTTCTTC.

This clonotype was seen at least ten times. The chain carries TRBV20-1 and TRBJ2-1; D ambiguous. The germline V gene has CDR1 DFQATT and CDR2 SNEGSKA (reference sequence). The ends were cut back, 1 base at V and 2 bases at J, with 12 bases in the middle. The CDR3 runs 15 residues. The CDR3 nucleotides read TGCAGTGCTAGAGTTTCGGCCCAACCCTACAATGAGCAGTTCTTC. This translates into CSARVSAQPYNEQFF.

The table lists this clonotype with a few counts. The chain uses TRBV5-5 and TRBJ1-5; D may be TRBD1 (5 bases). The V gene's germline CDR1 is SGHKS and CDR2 YYEKEE (reference sequence). V lost 3 bases, J lost 6 bases, and 10 bases lay in between. The CDR3 covers 13 residues. The CDR3 DNA reads TGTGCCAGCAGCTCGATCCAGGGTCAGCCCCAGCATTTT. Its protein is CASSSIQGQPQHF. The whole variable domain, remainder taken from reference TRBV5-5 and TRBJ1-5, is DAGVTQSPTHLIKTRGQQVTLRCSPISGHKSVSWYQQVLGQGPQFIFQYYEKEERGRGNFPDRFSARQFPNYSSELNVNALLLGDSALYLCASSSIQGQPQHFGDGTRLSIL.

This clonotype was detected many times. This chain joins TRBV6-5 and TRBJ1-1; D is undetermined. This CDR3 is 15 amino acids long. The germline gives CDR1 MNHEY, CDR2 SVGAGI. Trimming left V 2 bases short and J 0 bases short, with 10 bases between. The CDR3 loop reads CASSYGVGVNTEAFF. CDR3 coding DNA: TGTGCCAGCAGTTACGGTGTAGGCGTGAACACTGAAGCTTTCTTT.

The CDR3 DNA is TGTGCCAGCAGCGTAAACGGGAGAAACTATGGCTACACCTTC. It codes for CASSVNGRNYGYTF. The chain couples TRBV9 to TRBJ1-2; D remains unclear. CDR1 SGDLS and CDR2 YYNGEE come from the germline V gene. V lost 1 base to trimming and J lost 2 bases, with 9 bases between them. CDR3 size: 14 residues.

This sequence joins TRBV11-2 and TRBJ2-1, with D possibly matching TRBD1 (6 bases). CDR3 length: 15 residues. V lost 5 bases, J lost 13 bases, and 24 bases lay in between. Germline V gives CDR1 SGHAT, CDR2 FQNNGV. The CDR3 DNA is TGTGCCAGCAGCCGGGACCGGCAGGGGATGGGTTCTCAGTTCTTC. It encodes CASSRDRQGMGSQFF.

This clonotype was found many times. V gene TRBV7-9 combines with J gene TRBJ1-1; 9 bases match TRBD1. This CDR3 has 17 amino acids. After removal of 2 bases from V and 3 bases from J, the junction contained 10 bases not matched to a gene. Germline V gene data show CDR1 as SEHNR and CDR2 as FQNEAQ (reference sequence). Here the CDR3 reads CASSLRRGTGRDTEAFF. The CDR3 DNA is TGTGCCAGCAGCTTACGTCGTGGGACAGGGAGGGACACTGAAGCTTTCTTT.

This clonotype was detected many times. The V gene is TRBV4-1, the J gene TRBJ2-7; weak D call: TRBD2 (5 bases). Germline loops: CDR1 MGHRA, CDR2 YSYEKL. V lost 0 bases and J 5 bases, leaving 5 bases between the germline ends. The CDR3 has 12 residues. The CDR3 DNA follows: TGCGCCAGCAGCCAAGATAGCGACGAGCAGTACTTC. Its translation: CASSQDSDEQYF.